This is a list of T cell receptor beta chains from one sample in a study of blood T cell repertoires in COVID-19. Profiling relied on immunoSEQ multiplex PCR, and the TCRdb table lists in-frame clones only, not all of them. Of 35,000 or so clones in the sample, roughly 80% were seen once. The sequencing sample was made of peripheral blood. The receptors here all came from an older man with active or convalescent COVID-19. The CDR3 runs from the conserved cysteine through the conserved F or W. Fields, in order: CDR3 length, V gene, D gene, clone size, J gene, CDR3 protein, CDR3 DNA. D genes are given only for firm matches. For some rows the clone size is stated as once, few or many, or as a class when expanded; others skip it.

>14|TRBV7-2|.|.|TRBJ2-7
CASSLDQAQDEQYF
TGTGCCAGCAGCTTAGATCAGGCACAGGACGAGCAGTACTTC
>15|TRBV28|.|.|TRBJ2-3
CASSPLGLGKDTQYF
TGTGCCAGCAGTCCCCTGGGCCTCGGGAAAGATACGCAGTATTTT
>15|TRBV19|TRBD1|few|TRBJ1-5
CASRTDRGFNQPQHF
TGTGCCAGTAGGACGGACAGGGGGTTCAATCAGCCCCAGCATTTT
>14|TRBV4-2|.|.|TRBJ1-5
CASSQEQSNQPQHF
TGTGCCAGCAGCCAAGAACAGTCAAATCAGCCCCAGCATTTT
>15|TRBV3-1/TRBV3-2|.|.|TRBJ2-1
CASSRLEGGRSEQFF
TGTGCCAGCAGCCGACTAGAAGGTGGGAGGTCTGAGCAGTTCTTC
>13|TRBV6-6|.|few|TRBJ1-2
CASSSTDIYGYTF
TGTGCCAGCAGTTCCACAGATATCTATGGCTACACCTTC
>15|TRBV3-1/TRBV3-2|.|.|TRBJ1-2
CASSLRDTGFYGYTF
TGTGCCAGCAGCCTTCGGGACACGGGATTCTATGGCTACACCTTC
>14|TRBV5-1|.|once|TRBJ2-7
CASSLAGVAYEQYF
TGCGCCAGCAGCTTGGCCGGGGTAGCCTACGAGCAGTACTTC
>15|TRBV7-2|TRBD1|.|TRBJ1-4
CASSSGDRVNEKLFF
TGTGCCAGCAGTTCAGGCGACAGGGTGAATGAAAAACTGTTTTTT
>15|TRBV15|.|once|TRBJ2-1
CATSREGGSVSEQFF
TGTGCCACCAGCAGAGAGGGGGGTAGCGTATCTGAGCAGTTCTTC
>14|TRBV18|.|.|TRBJ1-1
CASSPNSRNTEAFF
TGTGCCAGCTCACCAAACAGCCGGAACACTGAAGCTTTCTTT
>14|TRBV6-6|.|few|TRBJ1-2
CASRGAGGLYGYTF
TGTGCCAGCAGGGGTGCCGGCGGGCTCTATGGCTACACCTTC
>15|TRBV7-2|TRBD2|few|TRBJ2-5
CASSFQAGGRETQYF
TGTGCCAGCAGCTTTCAAGCGGGGGGGAGGGAGACCCAGTACTTC